These 18 T cell receptor beta chains originate from one sample sequenced in a study of cytomegalovirus exposure and HLA in healthy donors (dated by TCRdb to 2016 to 2017). The library was prepared using the immunoSEQ multiplex PCR assay. For the multiplex PCR, a mixture combining 60 forward primers for TCR Vbeta segments and 13 reverse primers for TCR Jbeta segments was used. TCRdb holds this immuneACCESS table with in-frame rearrangements only. Some clones are missing; in checked studies, unresolved V genes explain under half, and the rest has no known cause. Counted in this sample were approximately 120,000 clones; roughly 76% of them appeared once. Of the sample, roughly an eighth is held by the ten largest clones. What was sequenced was PBMCs. These receptors all stem from a woman aged 55 to 70 in good health and CMV-seropositive.

The gene calls are TRBV7-2 and TRBJ2-7, with no clear D. Trimming took off 3 bases at V and 0 bases at J, with 9 bases between the two ends. CDR1 and CDR2 from the germline V gene are SGHTA and FQGNSA. The length of the CDR3 is 14 residues. This chain's CDR3 is CASSFLTDSYEQYF. The CDR3 DNA is TGTGCCAGCAGCTTCTTGACTGACTCCTACGAGCAGTACTTC.

This chain connects TRBV7-2 to TRBJ1-3; weak D call: TRBD1 (5 bases). This CDR3 has 15 residues. Germline assignment: CDR1 SGHTA and CDR2 FQGNSA. V was trimmed by 1 base and J by 4 bases, leaving 11 bases between them. CDR3 nucleotide sequence: TGTGCCAGCAGCTTAGGGGAGGGGACGGGAAACACCATATATTTT. Protein product: CASSLGEGTGNTIYF. The full variable domain, with the rest looked up from reference TRBV7-2 and TRBJ1-3, is GAGVSQSPSNKVTEKGKDVELRCDPISGHTALYWYRQSLGQGLEFLIYFQGNSAPDKSGLPSDRFSAERTGGSVSTLTIQRTQQEDSAVYLCASSLGEGTGNTIYFGEGSWLTVV.

This clone was counted a single time. The chain uses TRBV27 and TRBJ2-5, with D unresolved. V lost 0 bases, J lost 4 bases, and 9 bases lay in between. The CDR3 extends over 14 amino acids. Germline V gives CDR1 MNHEY, CDR2 SMNVEV (reference sequence). CDR3 sequence: CASSLSRGRETQYF. The CDR3 nucleotides are TGTGCCAGCAGTTTATCACGTGGTAGAGAGACCCAGTACTTC.

The chain uses TRBV7-2 and TRBJ2-7, with 8 bases that match TRBD2. This CDR3 is built from 15 residues. CDR1 is SGHTA, CDR2 FQGNSA, per germline. The ends lost 5 bases at V and 3 bases at J; junction bases unmatched: 9. The chain's CDR3 is CASSLEASGGYEQYF. The CDR3 coding sequence is TGTGCCAGCAGCCTCGAAGCCAGCGGGGGCTACGAGCAGTACTTC.

This sequence joins TRBV7-2 and TRBJ2-7; 9 nucleotides line up with TRBD1. Germline trimming cut 4 bases from V and 2 bases from J; bases unmatched to any gene: 6. This CDR3 region has 15 residues. Per germline, CDR1 SGHTA and CDR2 FQGNSA. The CDR3 sequence is CASSSRRTGAYEQYF. The CDR3 DNA follows: TGTGCCAGCAGCTCTCGAAGGACAGGGGCCTACGAGCAGTACTTC.

The V gene is TRBV2, the J gene TRBJ2-7, with TRBD2 matching over 8 bases. Germline CDR1 is SNHLY and CDR2 is FYNNEI. This CDR3 region has 14 residues. The trim removed 7 bases at V and 2 bases at J, leaving 7 bases unmatched. CDR3 in DNA: TGTGCCAGCACTAGCGGGTCAGCACCCTACGAGCAGTACTTC. Translation: CASTSGSAPYEQYF.

V usage is TRBV4-2 and J usage is TRBJ2-7; possibly TRBD2 for D (6 bases). The CDR3 totals 15 residues. Germline CDR1 LGHNA, CDR2 YNFKEQ. The V gene lost 4 bases and the J gene lost 7 bases, with 20 bases spanning the gap. DNA for the CDR3: TGTGCCAGCAGCCCCGACTCCCAACCGAGCGGGGAGCAGTACTTC. Protein product: CASSPDSQPSGEQYF.

CDR3 residues: CASSTRGKGYEQYF. The CDR3 DNA reads TGTGCCAGTAGTACCCGGGGGAAAGGCTACGAGCAGTACTTC. This rearrangement joins TRBV19 to TRBJ2-7, with a weak D call TRBD2 (6 bases). V was pared by 4 bases and J by 3 bases, with 13 bases between. Germline V lookup: CDR1 LNHDA, CDR2 SQIVND (reference sequence). This CDR3 region has 14 residues.

V and J are TRBV11-2 and TRBJ1-6; possibly TRBD1 for D (5 bases). The CDR3 runs 19 residues. V was trimmed by 2 bases and J by 0 bases, leaving 17 bases between them. Germline CDR1 reads SGHAT; CDR2 reads FQNNGV. This CDR3 reads CASSLRSGPGVSYNSPLHF. CDR3 sequence (DNA): TGTGCCAGCAGCTTACGGTCAGGGCCCGGAGTCTCCTATAATTCACCCCTCCACTTT.

This rearrangement joins TRBV14 to TRBJ2-1, with TRBD2 matching over 7 bases. This CDR3 has 13 amino acids. V lost 2 bases and J lost 9; bases outside the gene matches: 4. Germline CDR1 is SGHDN and CDR2 is FVKESK. Written as DNA, the CDR3 is TGTGCCAGCAGCCAATTTAGGGAGGGTGAGCAGTTCTTC. It translates to CASSQFREGEQFF.

As to this clone: Additional DNA sequences in this sample encode the identical CDR3. The V gene is TRBV7-2, the J gene TRBJ1-5, with D hard to call. Trimming removed 2 bases from V and 5 bases from J, with 7 bases in between. The V gene's germline CDR1 is SGHTA and CDR2 FQGNSA. This CDR3 has 13 residues. The CDR3 DNA is TGTGCCAGCAGCTTAAATAGAGATCAGCCCCAGCATTTT. As protein: CASSLNRDQPQHF.

The CDR3, as DNA: TGTGCCAGCAGCCCTAGACTAGCTGATTTAGGGGAGCTGTTTTTT. Translation: CASSPRLADLGELFF. The chain employs TRBV2 and TRBJ2-2; 7 bases fit TRBD2. The CDR3 loop spans 15 amino acids. Germline V gene sequence: CDR1 SNHLY, CDR2 FYNNEI. V lost 6 bases, J lost 8 bases, and 12 bases stayed unmatched.

V is TRBV19 and J is TRBJ1-3; D ambiguous. The V end was cut by 4 bases, the J end by 0 bases, with 10 bases between. The germline gives CDR1 LNHDA, CDR2 SQIVND (reference sequence). The CDR3 runs 15 residues. CDR3 coding DNA: TGTGCCAGTAGTACTGGACGGGGCTCTGGAAACACCATATATTTT. Translation: CASSTGRGSGNTIYF.

The CDR3, as DNA: TGTGCCAGCAGTCTCGGACAGGGGGCCTACGAGCAGTACTTC. Protein: CASSLGQGAYEQYF. The chain has TRBV25-1 and TRBJ2-7; TRBD1 agrees at 10 bases. The germline gives CDR1 MGHDK, CDR2 SYGVNS. J lost 2 bases, V lost 5 bases, and 3 bases had no gene match. This CDR3 contains 14 residues.

V gene TRBV5-1 combines with J gene TRBJ1-3; 8 bases match TRBD1. J gave up 3 bases and V 2 bases, and 4 bases lay outside the gene matches. The CDR3 length is 15 residues. The germline V gene has CDR1 SGHRS and CDR2 YFSETQ. CDR3 bases: TGCGCCAGCAGCTTCTCCGGGACAGGTGGAAACACCATATATTTT. Amino acids: CASSFSGTGGNTIYF.

The V gene is TRBV4-3, the J gene TRBJ1-3; D is uncertain. Trimming removed 0 bases from V and 3 bases from J, with 9 bases in between. The CDR3 spans 15 residues. Germline V CDR1 and CDR2: LGHNA, YSLEER. The CDR3 nucleotides read TGCGCCAGCAGCCAAGACCGAGGAGTTGGAAACACCATATATTTT. Encoded protein: CASSQDRGVGNTIYF.

V usage is TRBV4-3 and J usage is TRBJ1-3; D gene ambiguous. The CDR3 is 17 residues long. Germline V gene lookup returns CDR1 LGHNA and CDR2 YSLEER. V was trimmed by 1 base and J by 0 bases, leaving 13 bases between them. CDR3 coding DNA: TGCGCCAGCAGCCAAGTGGTTAGTTCTCCCTCTGGAAACACCATATATTTT. Translated: CASSQVVSSPSGNTIYF.

This clone showed up just a few times. CDR3 nucleotides: TGTGCCAGCAGCCTTAGGACTAGCGGGGGACTCACAGATACGCAGTATTTT. It is translated as CASSLRTSGGLTDTQYF. V is TRBV4-2 and J is TRBJ2-3; 13 nucleotides agree with TRBD2. Germline assignment: CDR1 LGHNA and CDR2 YNFKEQ. The V gene end was trimmed by 4 bases and the J gene end by 2 bases; junction bases not matched to a gene: 6. The CDR3 is made up of 17 amino acids.